Below, one T cell receptor (beta chain) is given with its context. Its antigen remains unidentified. No qualities accompany the bases; no much larger clone lies one base away. The CDR3 regions of human TCRbeta chains were analyzed by immunosequencing. The source study handled its data this way. Repertoire TCRs were checked for matches against a reference library of SARS-CoV-2-specific TCRs that had been generated using the MIRA antigen-specificity platform. Breadth meant the fraction of unique TCRs that were SARS-CoV-2-associated, whereas depth meant the fraction of total T cells that were SARS-CoV-2-associated. Using the MIRA data, each spike-specific TCR was assigned both to the spike region to which the TCR was reactive and to a CD4 or CD8 class. Log10-transformed breadth and depth values were compared by one-way ANOVA with Sidak's multiple comparisons tests. TCRdb provides this immuneACCESS table in a form limited to in-frame rearrangements. Some clones are lacking; in checked studies, under half of them reflect an unresolved V gene, and why the rest are absent is not known. For V, J and clone size, that table is used; D and trimming come from the DNA. The sample profile shows roughly 72,000 clones; 75% to 90% of them were found once. The top ten constitute around 21% of the sample.

From V the trimming removes 5 bases and from J it removes 7 bases, while the gene matches leave 10 bases of the junction unaccounted for. Its CDR3 holds 16 amino acids, cysteine through phenylalanine. Solely the CDR3 DNA is kept, with 48 bases framed from the first base. The CDR1 and CDR2 encoded by the germline V gene (reference sequence) are LNHDA and SQIVND. According to the study, the label for this sample's time point signals: baseline before first vaccination. Samples from vaccinated people were obtained from the UK trials COV001 and COV002, which included a single-blind randomized controlled phase 2/3 trial of AZD1222 (ChAdOx1 nCoV-19) in healthy adults. Trial participant PBMC samples were collected at day 0 and day 28 after the second dose for TCRbeta chain sequencing. The data derive from a study of T cell responses to AZD1222 COVID-19 vaccine (dated by TCRdb to about 2021). Study-wide context: AZD1222 recipients given second doses at about 4 weeks or at about 12 weeks were pooled, since spike-specific TCR depth and breadth were not found to differ between the two schedules. Trial participants were enrolled by age into subgroups of 18-55, 56-69 and 70-plus years, and around 150, 29 and 61 TCR-sequenced participants, respectively, were included in these subgroups. A total of over 230 trial participants underwent TCR sequencing, of whom 200 to 220 had received two doses of AZD1222 and 26 had received two doses of the MenACWY control vaccine. What the study reported, not specific to this receptor: Vaccine-associated CD4 TCRs spanned the whole spike protein, with dominant responses in regions 160-218 and 743-854. Most participants were white British and females outnumbered males, and the authors suggested that clonal diversity may have been underestimated. In the small 56-69-year group, the increase in depth fell short of significance, most likely because of low power. After two AZD1222 doses, spike-specific TCR breadth and depth were significantly higher than at day 0 and than in MenACWY recipients. Because no samples from the day 14 peak response were available, repertoires could be characterized only after the peak T cell response. Epitopes outside the regions mutated in the B.1.351 and B.1.1.7 variants were reportedly recognized by nearly half of the unique spike-specific TCRs. Conclusions about previously exposed vaccinees are limited because only a handful of AZD1222 recipients were SARS-CoV-2 seropositive at baseline.

This specimen consisted of peripheral blood, obtained on day 0 of AZD1222 vaccination. The chain joins TRBV19 to TRBJ2-1, with 11 bases matching TRBD2. The receptor comes from an adult in good health. Here is the DNA: TGTGCCAGTAGTCCTCGTTTAGCGGGGGGGCAAAATGAGCAGTTCTTC. Its translation reads: CASSPRLAGGQNEQFF.